The TCR beta chain described here comes from a study of T cell responses to AZD1222 COVID-19 vaccine. Notes on the study in general: Spike-specific TCR breadth and depth went up after people got two AZD1222 doses. Across the whole spike, CD4 TCRs peaked at regions 160-218 and 743-854.

Regarding this clone: Its antigen remains unknown.

Generated by immunoSEQ multiplex PCR, the TCRdb table keeps only in-frame clones and is missing some. The sample comprises about 180,000 clones, 88% of which are singletons, and approximately 10% rests with the top ten. This CDR3 is 16 amino acids long. J was trimmed by 0 bases and V by 4 bases; bases with no gene match: 6. Germline V gene sequence: CDR1 SGHKS, CDR2 YYEKEE (reference sequence). Material: peripheral blood, obtained 28 days after the second AZD1222 dose. This sequence was found in an adult who received the AZD1222 COVID-19 vaccine. This chain uses TRBV5-5 with TRBJ2-3, with 9 bases fitting TRBD1. For the CDR3, the DNA is TGTGCCAGCAGCCGACAGGGGGACGCTAGCACAGATACGCAGTATTTT. Encoded protein: CASSRQGDASTDTQYF.